This T cell receptor (beta chain) appears in the sequencing data of a study of T cell repertoires in ileal Crohn's disease. Profiled with immunoSEQ multiplex PCR; TCRdb holds only in-frame clones, not every one. Among more than 11,000 clones listed, over 65% were seen once. In regard to this clone: Its antigen is not identified.

Study findings and constraints: Endoscopic recurrence occurred in every patient whose clonality exceeded 26.8%. Clonal expansions were more frequent in active smokers than non-smokers at surgery.

CDR3 length: 13 amino acids. After removal of 5 bases from V and 7 bases from J, the junction contained 7 bases not matched to a gene. Germline V gene data show CDR1 as SNHLY and CDR2 as FYNNEI. The specimen was ileal tissue. This receptor was taken from an adult with Crohn's disease. J is TRBJ1-2 and V is TRBV2; 7 bases are a match to TRBD1. The CDR3 nucleotides are TGTGCCAGCAGTCGAGGGGGCGCGGGTGGCTACACCTTC. It encodes CASSRGGAGGYTF.